This entry is about one T cell receptor (beta chain). Trimming at V came to 5 bases and at J to 5 bases, leaving 17 bases not matched to a gene. This CDR3 has 18 residues. Germline-derived CDR1 and CDR2 are MDHEN and SYDVKM. Sequencing used immunoSEQ multiplex PCR; TCRdb keeps in-frame clones, though not all of them. The sample shows around 79,000 clones, 75% to 90% of them seen only once. The data derive from a study of blood T cell repertoires in COVID-19. Sequencing input: peripheral blood. This clonotype was sampled from a man between 70 and 80 years old with active or convalescent COVID-19. The rearrangement uses TRBV28 and TRBJ2-1, with TRBD2 identical over 8 bases. This chain's CDR3 is CASSHLGDPGLVDNEQFF. The CDR3 coding sequence is TGTGCCAGCAGTCACCTTGGAGACCCGGGACTAGTAGACAATGAGCAGTTCTTC. The full variable domain, its missing parts supplied by reference TRBV28 and TRBJ2-1, is DVKVTQSSRYLVKRTGEKVFLECVQDMDHENMFWYRQDPGLGLRLIYFSYDVKMKEKGDIPEGYSVSREKKERFSLILESASTNQTSMYLCASSHLGDPGLVDNEQFFGPGTRLTVL.